This T cell receptor (beta chain) is drawn from a study of T cell repertoires in cytomegalovirus infection. Study background: In the study, CMV epitopes included recently identified HLA-C-restricted and well-studied HLA-B-restricted ones. Public TCR beta signatures provided an indication of both CMV infection and a matching HLA type. Findings of the study overall: Dominating the ex vivo response were HLA-C-restricted CMV-specific TCR beta clonotypes. Summed frequency of shared TCR beta families picked out CMV carriers who also had the relevant HLA.

TCRdb independently ran MiXCR on the reads; one entry per CDR3 protein. The sample yields about a million distinct CDR3 sequences, 30% to 40% seen once. For this clonotype: Its target is unknown.

The TCR originated in a human donor in good health (CMV status not recorded). Some clones in this sample may be carry-over from other donors' samples. The input for sequencing was cultured CD8+ T cells from PBMCs, taken from culture after CMV antigen stimulation.

The DNA of the CDR3 is TGCGCCAGCAGCCGCCCGACTAGCGGGGGGGGGACCGGGGAGCTGTTTTTT. This translates into CASSRPTSGGGTGELFF. The rearrangement links TRBV4-3 to TRBJ2-2, with TRBD2 identical over 14 bases. Germline V gives CDR1 LGHNA, CDR2 YSLEER. CDR3 length equals 17 residues. V was clipped by 4 bases and J by 5 bases; unmatched bases: 6.